The 16 T cell receptor beta chains reported below all come from one sample, sequenced in a study of human T cells and chemical hapten exposure. TCRdb re-derived calls from the RACE reads in MiXCR, one entry per CDR3 protein. The sample lists about 40,000 distinct CDR3 sequences; 3% to 4% were seen once. The time point here: patch test 2, 6 weeks after DPC sensitization. Sample treatment: therapeutic diphenylcyclopropenone sensitization with weekly scalp DPC. This specimen consisted of whole blood, obtained in connection with sensitization to the hapten diphenylcyclopropenone (DPC). Receptors originate from a man in his forties or fifties with alopecia areata. Some clones in this sample may be carry-over from other donors' samples.

Many counts were recorded for this clonotype. The chain is built from TRBV7-9 and TRBJ1-1; D is perhaps TRBD1 (6 bases). Germline values: CDR1 SEHNR, CDR2 FQNEAQ (reference sequence). Trimming left V 1 base short and J 5 bases short, with 11 bases between. The CDR3 extends over 14 amino acids. CDR3: CASSLDWGRTEAFF. CDR3 nucleotides: TGTGCCAGCAGCTTAGATTGGGGGCGGACTGAAGCTTTCTTT.

V gene TRBV5-1 combines with J gene TRBJ2-1, with 7 positions matching TRBD2. The junction had 3 bases not matched to a gene; V was cut back by 0 bases and J by 9 bases. This CDR3 is 13 amino acids long. In germline, CDR1 is SGHRS, CDR2 YFSETQ. Here the CDR3 reads CASSLGGRREQFF. DNA for the CDR3: TGCGCCAGCAGCTTGGGCGGGAGACGTGAGCAGTTCTTC.

This clonotype was seen ten or more times. In DNA, the CDR3 is TGTGCCAGCAGCCAAGATCTGGGATCTAATGAAAAACTGTTTTTT. Its protein product is CASSQDLGSNEKLFF. The chain carries TRBV4-2 and TRBJ1-4; the D is unclear. Trimming left V 0 bases short and J 3 bases short, with 8 bases between. Per germline, CDR1 LGHNA and CDR2 YNFKEQ. The CDR3 length is 15 residues.

The chain has TRBV12-3 or TRBV12-4 and TRBJ1-5, with TRBD1 as a possible D gene (5 bases). This CDR3 is built from 18 residues. Trimming removed 7 bases from V and 0 bases from J, with 22 bases in between. The DNA for the CDR3 is TGTGCCAGCAAAGAAACCCCGACGGGGGGTCATAGCAATCAGCCCCAGCATTTT. Translated, it gives CASKETPTGGHSNQPQHF.

Many counts were recorded for this clonotype. The CDR3 sequence: CSARDRSGRVYDTQYF. The DNA of the CDR3 is TGCAGTGCTAGAGATCGAAGCGGGAGGGTGTATGATACGCAGTATTTT. The chain recombines TRBV20-1 with TRBJ2-3, with TRBD2 identical over 10 bases. The germline V gene has CDR1 DFQATT and CDR2 SNEGSKA (reference sequence). J lost 6 bases, V lost 0 bases, and 9 bases had no gene match. The CDR3 extends over 16 amino acids.

This clonotype was seen a few times. The rearrangement links TRBV20-1 to TRBJ1-1, with D hard to call. V shed 4 bases and J shed 4 bases, with 10 bases lying between them. There are 12 residues in the CDR3. Germline CDR1 DFQATT, CDR2 SNEGSKA (reference sequence). The CDR3: CSATDRGTEAFF. CDR3 DNA: TGCAGTGCTACGGATCGGGGCACTGAAGCTTTCTTT.

This clonotype appeared many times. The chain is built from TRBV4-1 and TRBJ1-3; TRBD1 agrees at 10 bases. CDR1 is MGHRA, CDR2 YSYEKL, per germline. This CDR3 spans 17 amino acids. Trimming took 4 bases from V and 3 from J; bases not matched to a gene: 9. The CDR3, as DNA: TGCGCCAGCAGCCGAGGAACCGGGACAGGGGTTGGAAACACCATATATTTT. It specifies CASSRGTGTGVGNTIYF.

This clonotype has at least ten counts. The chain carries TRBV6-5 and TRBJ2-3, with D tentatively TRBD2 (6 bases). This CDR3 is built from 17 residues. The V and J ends lost 5 bases and 1 base respectively, with 19 bases between them. Germline values: CDR1 MNHEY, CDR2 SVGAGI. The CDR3 region has the DNA TGTGCCAGCAGTATGACCTCCCCCGGGGGAGGCACAGATACGCAGTATTTT. This gives the protein CASSMTSPGGGTDTQYF.

This clonotype was seen many times. The J gene is TRBJ2-3, the V gene TRBV5-8, with no clear D. Germline V gene lookup returns CDR1 SGHTS and CDR2 YDEGEE. The length of the CDR3 is 17 residues. V was trimmed by 4 bases and J by 0 bases, leaving 18 bases between them. The CDR3 bases are TGTGCCAGCAGCCCGCCCTTTGATTGGGAAAGCACAGATACGCAGTATTTT. Protein sequence: CASSPPFDWESTDTQYF.

This clonotype occurred many times. The chain combines TRBV7-9 with TRBJ2-7; TRBD2 matches 11 bases. The CDR3 has 14 residues. Looked up from germline, CDR1 is SEHNR and CDR2 is FQNEAQ (reference sequence). V gave up 4 bases and J gave up 3 bases; unmatched junction bases: 2. CDR3 loop: CASSSGLAVYEQYF. Here the CDR3 DNA reads TGTGCCAGCAGCTCGGGACTAGCGGTCTACGAGCAGTACTTC.

At least ten counts were recorded for this clonotype. V usage is TRBV28 and J usage is TRBJ2-3; D unresolved. Germline assignment: CDR1 MDHEN and CDR2 SYDVKM. The ends were cut back, 6 bases at V and 0 bases at J, with 13 bases in the middle. This CDR3 spans 15 amino acids. The CDR3 DNA follows: TGTGCCAGCAGCTTACAGATCCCTAGCACAGATACGCAGTATTTT. Its protein product is CASSLQIPSTDTQYF.

This clonotype was picked up many times. CDR3 protein: CASSLLAAGGSYEQYF. CDR3 coding DNA: TGTGCCAGCAGCTTGCTAGCGGCGGGCGGATCCTACGAGCAGTACTTC. This chain joins TRBV5-6 and TRBJ2-7; 7 nucleotides agree with TRBD2. In germline, CDR1 is SGHDT, CDR2 YYEEEE. The length of the CDR3 is 16 residues. Trimming at V came to 1 base and at J to 1 base, leaving 8 bases not matched to a gene.

The table lists this clonotype with many counts. The V gene is TRBV20-1, the J gene TRBJ1-1; TRBD1 might be the D (5 bases). CDR1 is DFQATT and CDR2 is SNEGSKA in the germline V gene (reference sequence). CDR3 size: 12 residues. Trimming took off 6 bases at V and 8 bases at J, with 16 bases between the two ends. CDR3: CSAAGGPGEAFF. CDR3 DNA: TGCAGTGCCGCAGGCGGCCCAGGGGAAGCTTTCTTT.

This clonotype was recorded at least ten times. This sequence joins TRBV14 and TRBJ2-1; 16 bases match TRBD2. The germline V gene encodes CDR1 SGHDN and CDR2 FVKESK. CDR3 size: 15 residues. V was clipped by 5 bases and J by 12 bases; unmatched bases: 7. The DNA for the CDR3 is TGTGCCAGCAGCGGGGGACTAGCGGGAGGGGGAGTGCAGTTCTTC. Translating gives CASSGGLAGGGVQFF.

In this sample, this clonotype turned up many times. The chain links TRBV20-1 to TRBJ2-7, with 7 bases lining up with TRBD2. Germline-derived CDR1 and CDR2 are DFQATT and SNEGSKA (reference sequence). Trimming removed 0 bases from V and 4 bases from J; junction bases left unmatched: 0. The CDR3 loop spans 12 amino acids. The CDR3: CSAREREYEQYF. For the CDR3, the DNA is TGCAGTGCTAGAGAGCGGGAGTACGAGCAGTACTTC.

This clonotype came up many times. The V and J genes are TRBV10-3 and TRBJ1-5; the match to TRBD1 covers 7 bases. The germline CDR1 and CDR2 sequences are ENHRY and SYGVKD. J gave up 4 bases and V 4 bases, and 4 bases lay outside the gene matches. CDR3 length equals 14 residues. As DNA, the CDR3 is TGTGCCATCAGTGGGGACAGCGGGAATCAGCCCCAGCATTTT. It specifies CAISGDSGNQPQHF.